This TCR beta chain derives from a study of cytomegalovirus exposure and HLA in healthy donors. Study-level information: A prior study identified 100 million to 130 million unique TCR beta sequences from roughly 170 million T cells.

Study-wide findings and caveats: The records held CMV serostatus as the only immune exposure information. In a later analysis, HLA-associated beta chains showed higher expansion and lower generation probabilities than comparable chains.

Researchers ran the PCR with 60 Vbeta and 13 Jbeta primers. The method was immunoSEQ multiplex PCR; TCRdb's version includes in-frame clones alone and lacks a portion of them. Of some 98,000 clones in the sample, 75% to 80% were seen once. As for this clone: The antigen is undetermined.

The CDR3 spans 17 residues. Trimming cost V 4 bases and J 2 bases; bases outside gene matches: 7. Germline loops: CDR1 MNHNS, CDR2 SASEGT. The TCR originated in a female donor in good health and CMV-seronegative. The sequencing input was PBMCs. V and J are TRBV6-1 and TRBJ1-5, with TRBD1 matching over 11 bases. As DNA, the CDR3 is TGTGCCAGCAGTGGGGGACAGGGGGGAGTCGGCAATCAGCCCCAGCATTTT. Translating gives CASSGGQGGVGNQPQHF.